This is a list of T cell receptor beta chains from one sample in a study of patients and donors after allogeneic stem cell transplantation. In TCRdb, the RT-PCR reads were re-called with MiXCR into one record per CDR3 protein. The data contain roughly 150,000 distinct CDR3 sequences, roughly 24% of them singletons. The sample taken for sequencing was blood, either unsorted or a sorted T cell fraction (not recorded which). Source of these receptors: a human donor who was either an allogeneic HSCT recipient or a stem cell or donor lymphocyte infusion donor (not recorded which). It is not recorded whose cells these are; they may come from a transplant donor. Both conserved end residues are part of each CDR3. The D gene is left open where the match is weak. Expanded clones are given a class, and other clones once, few, many or no size at all.

v_call	j_call	clone_size	d_call	cdr3_nt	cdr3_aa
TRBV4-1	TRBJ1-5	many	NA	TGCGCCAGCAGCCAAGGGGGGTATAGCAATCAGCCCCAGCATTTT	CASSQGGYSNQPQHF
TRBV28	TRBJ2-5	NA	NA	TGTGCCAGCAGCTTGACAATCGTCCAAGAGACCCAGTACTTC	CASSLTIVQETQYF
TRBV12-3/TRBV12-4	TRBJ2-2	NA	NA	TGTGCCAGCCGGACCGCCGGGGAGCTGTTTTTT	CASRTAGELFF
TRBV25-1	TRBJ2-3	few	NA	TGTGCCAGCAGTGCGAGGGGAAACAGACCTAGCACAGATACGCAGTATTTT	CASSARGNRPSTDTQYF
TRBV12-3/TRBV12-4	TRBJ2-1	NA	TRBD2	TGTGCCAGCAGTGCATTCAGAAGCAGCTGGACTAGTAGAGCCTACAATGAGCAGTTCTTC	CASSAFRSSWTSRAYNEQFF
TRBV3-1	TRBJ1-4	NA	NA	TGTGCCAGCAGCCAAGAATGGGATGAGTTGGGATTTGCAACTAATGAAAAACTGTTTTTT	CASSQEWDELGFATNEKLFF
TRBV6-5	TRBJ1-2	NA	NA	TGTGCCAGCAGTTACTCGACATCCTATGGCTACACCTTC	CASSYSTSYGYTF
TRBV29-1	TRBJ2-5	few	NA	TGCAGCGTCTATTCGTCGGGGGAGACCCAGTACTTC	CSVYSSGETQYF
TRBV12-3/TRBV12-4	TRBJ2-7	few	TRBD1	TGTGCCAGCAGTCCCGGGACAGGGGGTTCGTACGAGCAGTACTTC	CASSPGTGGSYEQYF
TRBV7-2	TRBJ1-1	many	NA	TGTGCCAGCAGCTTAGGGGGACACATGAACACTGAAGCTTTCTTT	CASSLGGHMNTEAFF